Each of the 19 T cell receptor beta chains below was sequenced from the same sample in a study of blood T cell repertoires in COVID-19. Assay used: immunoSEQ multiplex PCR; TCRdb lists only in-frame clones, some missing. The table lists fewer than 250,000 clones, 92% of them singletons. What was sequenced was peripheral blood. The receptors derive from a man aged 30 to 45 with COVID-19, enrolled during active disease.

DNA of the CDR3: TGTGCCATCAGTACTAGCGGGGGGGCCCAAGAGACCCAGTACTTC. Amino acid sequence: CAISTSGGAQETQYF. The V and J genes are TRBV10-3 and TRBJ2-5, with 13 nucleotides matching TRBD2. Losses at the gene ends were 5 bases for V and 1 base for J; bases not matched to a gene: 1. Germline lookup yields CDR1 ENHRY and CDR2 SYGVKD. This CDR3 contains 15 residues.

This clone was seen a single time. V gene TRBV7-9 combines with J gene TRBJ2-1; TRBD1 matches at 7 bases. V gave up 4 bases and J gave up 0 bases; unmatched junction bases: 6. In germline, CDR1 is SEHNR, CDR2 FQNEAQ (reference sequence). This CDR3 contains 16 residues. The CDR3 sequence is CASSSTGISSYNEQFF. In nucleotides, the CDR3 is TGTGCCAGCAGCTCGACAGGGATCAGCTCCTACAATGAGCAGTTCTTC.

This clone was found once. CDR3 nucleotide sequence: TGTGCCAGCAGCCAACAGTGGACAGGGGAGGAAAAACTGTTTTTT. The encoded protein is CASSQQWTGEEKLFF. The V gene is TRBV3-1 (or the pseudogene TRBV3-2), the J gene TRBJ1-4; TRBD1 matches at 9 bases. The CDR3 is 15 residues long. The germline V gene has CDR1 LGHDT and CDR2 YNNKEL (reference sequence). The J segment lost 8 bases and the V segment lost 2 bases, leaving 6 bases of the junction unmatched.

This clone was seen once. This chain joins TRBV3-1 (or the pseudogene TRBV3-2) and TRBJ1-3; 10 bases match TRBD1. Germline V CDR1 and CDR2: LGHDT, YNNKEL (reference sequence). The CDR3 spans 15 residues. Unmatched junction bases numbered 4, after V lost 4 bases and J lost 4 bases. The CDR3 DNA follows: TGTGCCAGCAGCCTGACAGGGGGCTCCGGAAACACCATATATTTT. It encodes CASSLTGGSGNTIYF.

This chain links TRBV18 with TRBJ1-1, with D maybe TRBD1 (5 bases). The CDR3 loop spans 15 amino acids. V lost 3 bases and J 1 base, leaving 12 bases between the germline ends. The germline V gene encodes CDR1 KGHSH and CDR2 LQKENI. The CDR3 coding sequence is TGTGCCAGCTCACCCCAGGGTGGGGAGAACACTGAAGCTTTCTTT. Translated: CASSPQGGENTEAFF.

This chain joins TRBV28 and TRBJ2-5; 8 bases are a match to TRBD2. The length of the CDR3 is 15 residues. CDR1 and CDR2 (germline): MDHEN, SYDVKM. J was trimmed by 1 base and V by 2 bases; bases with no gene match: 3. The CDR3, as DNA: TGTGCCAGCAGTTTAGGGGCGGGGGGCCAAGAGACCCAGTACTTC. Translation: CASSLGAGGQETQYF.

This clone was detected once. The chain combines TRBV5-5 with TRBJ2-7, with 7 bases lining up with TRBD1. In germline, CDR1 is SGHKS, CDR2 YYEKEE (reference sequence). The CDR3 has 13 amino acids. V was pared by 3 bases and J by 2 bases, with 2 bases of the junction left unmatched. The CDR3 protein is CASSWTGTYEQYF. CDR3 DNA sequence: TGTGCCAGCAGCTGGACAGGAACCTACGAGCAGTACTTC.

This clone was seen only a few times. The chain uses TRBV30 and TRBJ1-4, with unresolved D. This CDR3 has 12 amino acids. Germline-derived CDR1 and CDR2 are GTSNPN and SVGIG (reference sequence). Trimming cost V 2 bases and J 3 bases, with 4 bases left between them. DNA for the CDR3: TGTGCCTGGAGTATAGCTAATGAAAAACTGTTTTTT. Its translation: CAWSIANEKLFF.

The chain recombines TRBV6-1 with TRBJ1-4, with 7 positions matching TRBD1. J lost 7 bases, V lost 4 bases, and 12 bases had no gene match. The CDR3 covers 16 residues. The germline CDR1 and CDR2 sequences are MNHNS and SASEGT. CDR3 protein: CASSALSGGVGEKLFF. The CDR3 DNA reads TGTGCCAGCAGTGCTCTATCAGGGGGTGTGGGTGAAAAACTGTTTTTT.

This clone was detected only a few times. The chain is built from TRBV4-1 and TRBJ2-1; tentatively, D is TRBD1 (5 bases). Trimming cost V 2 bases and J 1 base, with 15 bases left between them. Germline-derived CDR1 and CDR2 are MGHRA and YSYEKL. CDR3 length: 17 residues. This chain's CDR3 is CASSQSPPRVSYNEQFF. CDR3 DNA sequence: TGCGCCAGCAGCCAATCCCCCCCCAGGGTATCCTACAATGAGCAGTTCTTC.

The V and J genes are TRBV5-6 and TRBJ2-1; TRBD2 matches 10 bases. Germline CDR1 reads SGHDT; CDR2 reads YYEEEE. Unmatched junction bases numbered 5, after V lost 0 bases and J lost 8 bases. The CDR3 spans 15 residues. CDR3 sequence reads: CASSLGLAGTYEQFF. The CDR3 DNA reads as TGTGCCAGCAGCTTGGGACTAGCGGGTACCTATGAGCAGTTCTTC.

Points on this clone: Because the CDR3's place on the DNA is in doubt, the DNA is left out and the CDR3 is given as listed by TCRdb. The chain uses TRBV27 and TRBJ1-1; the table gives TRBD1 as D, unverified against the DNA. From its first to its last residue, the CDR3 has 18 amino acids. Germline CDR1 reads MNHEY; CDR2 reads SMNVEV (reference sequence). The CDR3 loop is CASSPLPMGLFGQGEAFF.

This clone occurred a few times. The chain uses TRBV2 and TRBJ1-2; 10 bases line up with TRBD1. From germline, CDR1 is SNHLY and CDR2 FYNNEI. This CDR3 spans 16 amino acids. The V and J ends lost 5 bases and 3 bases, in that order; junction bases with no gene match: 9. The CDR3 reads CASSTTRTGGYYGYTF. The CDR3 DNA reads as TGTGCCAGCAGTACCACCCGGACAGGGGGGTACTATGGCTACACCTTC.

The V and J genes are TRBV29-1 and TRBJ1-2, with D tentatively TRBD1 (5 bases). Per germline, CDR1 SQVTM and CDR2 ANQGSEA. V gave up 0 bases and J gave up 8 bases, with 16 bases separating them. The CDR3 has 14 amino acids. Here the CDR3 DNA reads TGCAGCGTTGAAGATCCCCAGGGCGAGAGGGGCTACACCTTC. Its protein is CSVEDPQGERGYTF. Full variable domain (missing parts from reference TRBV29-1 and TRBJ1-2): SAVISQKPSRDICQRGTSLTIQCQVDSQVTMMFWYRQQPGQSLTLIATANQGSEATYESGFVIDKFPISRPNLTFSTLTVSNMSPEDSSIYLCSVEDPQGERGYTFGSGTRLTVV.

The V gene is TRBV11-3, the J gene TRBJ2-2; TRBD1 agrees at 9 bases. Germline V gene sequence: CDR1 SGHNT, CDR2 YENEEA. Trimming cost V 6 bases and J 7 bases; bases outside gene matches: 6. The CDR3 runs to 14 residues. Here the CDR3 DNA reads TGTGCCAGCAGTTTACAGGGGGCCGGCGGGGAGCTGTTTTTT. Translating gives CASSLQGAGGELFF.

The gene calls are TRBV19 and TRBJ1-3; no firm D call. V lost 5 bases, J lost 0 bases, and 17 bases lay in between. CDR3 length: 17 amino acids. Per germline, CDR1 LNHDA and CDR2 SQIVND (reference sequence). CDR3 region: CASSGQEILSSGNTIYF. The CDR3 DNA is TGTGCCAGTAGTGGCCAGGAAATTTTAAGCTCTGGAAACACCATATATTTT.

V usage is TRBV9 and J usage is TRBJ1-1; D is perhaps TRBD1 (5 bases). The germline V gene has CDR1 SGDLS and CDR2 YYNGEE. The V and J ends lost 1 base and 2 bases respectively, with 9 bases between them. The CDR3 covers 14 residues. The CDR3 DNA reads TGTGCCAGCAGCGTAACAGGCAGAAACACTGAAGCTTTCTTT. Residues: CASSVTGRNTEAFF.

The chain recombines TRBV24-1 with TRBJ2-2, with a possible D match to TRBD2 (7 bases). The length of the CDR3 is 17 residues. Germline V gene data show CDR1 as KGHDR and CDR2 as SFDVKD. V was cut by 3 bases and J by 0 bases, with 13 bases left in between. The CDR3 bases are TGTGCCACCAGTGATCCGAGGGGGGGGCCGAACACCGGGGAGCTGTTTTTT. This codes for CATSDPRGGPNTGELFF.

This chain's CDR3 is CASSFTGLASTDTQYF. In DNA form, the CDR3 reads TGTGCCAGCAGTTTCACGGGACTAGCGAGCACAGATACGCAGTATTTT. The chain combines TRBV27 with TRBJ2-3, with TRBD2 identical over 10 bases. V was clipped by 3 bases and J by 0 bases; unmatched bases: 3. There are 16 residues in the CDR3. Germline CDR1 and CDR2: MNHEY and SMNVEV (reference sequence).